These 3 T cell receptor beta chains originate from one sample sequenced in a study of PD-1 blockade in classical Hodgkin lymphoma. TCRdb's table, derived via immunoSEQ multiplex PCR, lists solely in-frame clones and lacks some. Of 20,000 or so clones listed, 80% were seen once; the top ten hold about 7.2%. Documented time point: cycle 4 day 1 (C4D1), after around six weeks of nivolumab. Brentuximab vedotin exposure varied, and every patient relapsed after autologous stem cell transplantation. Sequences were derived from peripheral blood mononuclear cells (PBMCs), sampled before the fourth cycle of nivolumab. Receptors originate from a human donor with classical Hodgkin lymphoma.

The J gene is TRBJ2-5, the V gene TRBV30, with 10 bases matching TRBD1. There are 15 residues in the CDR3. Trimming removed 8 bases from V and 1 base from J; junction bases left unmatched: 10. Germline V CDR1 and CDR2: GTSNPN, SVGIG (reference sequence). The CDR3 sequence is CAPPGQGEIQETQYF. CDR3 bases: TGTGCCCCCCCAGGACAGGGGGAAATCCAAGAGACCCAGTACTTC. Complete variable domain (other parts from reference TRBV30 and TRBJ2-5): SQTIHQWPATLVQPVGSPLSLECTVEGTSNPNLYWYRQAAGRGLQLLFYSVGIGQISSEVPQNLSASRPQDRQFILSSKKLLLSDSGFYLCAPPGQGEIQETQYFGPGTRLLVL.

The chain joins TRBV18 to TRBJ2-7, with D possibly being TRBD2 (6 bases). V was clipped by 6 bases and J by 2 bases, with 14 bases between them. The germline CDR1 and CDR2 sequences are KGHSH and LQKENI. The CDR3 is 14 residues long. CDR3 nucleotide sequence: TGTGCCAGCTCCCACAAACTAGCTCCCTACGAGCAGTACTTC. Translation gives CASSHKLAPYEQYF.

The CDR3: CASSRGTGLAITPGEQYF. The CDR3 coding sequence is TGTGCCAGCAGCCGGGGCACGGGACTAGCAATAACTCCGGGGGAGCAGTACTTC. V usage is TRBV13 and J usage is TRBJ2-7; 9 bases line up with TRBD2. CDR3 size: 18 residues. Per germline, CDR1 PRHDT and CDR2 FYEKMQ (reference sequence). J gave up 7 bases and V 5 bases, and 21 bases lay outside the gene matches. The complete variable domain, with remaining parts taken from reference TRBV13 and TRBJ2-7, reads AAGVIQSPRHLIKEKRETATLKCYPIPRHDTVYWYQQGPGQDPQFLISFYEKMQSDKGSIPDRFSAQQFSDYHSELNMSSLELGDSALYFCASSRGTGLAITPGEQYFGPGTRLTVT.